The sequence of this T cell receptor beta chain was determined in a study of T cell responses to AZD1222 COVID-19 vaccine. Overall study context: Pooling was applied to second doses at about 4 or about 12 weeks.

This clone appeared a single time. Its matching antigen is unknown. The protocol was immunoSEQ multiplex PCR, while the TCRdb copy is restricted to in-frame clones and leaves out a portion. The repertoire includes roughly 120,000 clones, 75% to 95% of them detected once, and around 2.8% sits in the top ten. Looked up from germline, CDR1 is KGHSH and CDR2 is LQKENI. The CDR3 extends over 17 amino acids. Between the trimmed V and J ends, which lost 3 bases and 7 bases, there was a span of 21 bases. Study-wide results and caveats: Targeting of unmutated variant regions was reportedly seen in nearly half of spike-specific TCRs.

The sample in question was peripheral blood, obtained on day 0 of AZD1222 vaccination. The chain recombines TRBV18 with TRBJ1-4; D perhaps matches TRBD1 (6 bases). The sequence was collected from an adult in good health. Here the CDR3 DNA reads TGTGCCAGCTCACCCTTACACGTGGGGGGCGCACGTGAAAAACTGTTTTTT. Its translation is CASSPLHVGGAREKLFF.